These 30 T cell receptor beta chains were sequenced from one sample in a study of control samples from healthy donors and cancer patients. Clones were sequenced by immunoSEQ multiplex PCR, and TCRdb holds only the in-frame ones, with some missing. The table lists roughly 150,000 clones, about 86% of them singletons. What was sequenced was blood. The receptors come from a man aged 18 to 30 in good health.

This clone was picked up a small number of times. The CDR3 nucleotides read TGTGCCGCCGGGACTAGCGCGTACAATGAGCAGTTCTTC. It is translated as CAAGTSAYNEQFF. The chain recombines TRBV6-6 with TRBJ2-1; 10 nucleotides line up with TRBD2. V dropped 11 bases and J dropped 4; count of bases not matched to a gene: 5. The CDR3 consists of 13 residues. Looked up from germline, CDR1 is MNHNY and CDR2 is SVGAGI (reference sequence).

V is TRBV19 and J is TRBJ2-3; TRBD2 aligns across 8 bases. V lost 7 bases to trimming and J lost 3 bases; unmatched junction nucleotides: 12. Germline CDR1 LNHDA, CDR2 SQIVND (reference sequence). The CDR3 has 16 residues. CDR3 nucleotide sequence: TGTGCCAGTAAACACCCCGGGGGGGAACGAACAGATACGCAGTATTTT. It codes for CASKHPGGERTDTQYF.

The V gene is TRBV6-1, the J gene TRBJ2-7; D gene ambiguous. CDR1 and CDR2 (germline): MNHNS, SASEGT. This CDR3 has 11 amino acids. Trimming took 3 bases from V and 3 from J, leaving 3 bases between them. The DNA for the CDR3 is TGTGCCAGCAGTGAGGGCTACGAGCAGTACTTC. It is translated as CASSEGYEQYF.

The CDR3 DNA reads as TGTGCCACCAGCAGAGATAGAACAGGGGTATCCTATGGCTACACCTTC. It yields the protein CATSRDRTGVSYGYTF. The rearrangement uses TRBV15 and TRBJ1-2; the match to TRBD1 covers 7 bases. The CDR3 spans 16 residues. Germline V gene sequence: CDR1 LNHNV, CDR2 YYDKDF (reference sequence). V shed 0 bases and J 4 bases; nucleotides not matched to a gene: 8.

The CDR3 nucleotides read TGTGCCAGCGATCAGGGTCGCATCGAAGATACGCAGTATTTT. Protein sequence: CASDQGRIEDTQYF. The V gene is TRBV2, the J gene TRBJ2-3, with TRBD1 as a possible D gene (5 bases). V lost 8 bases, J lost 5 bases, and 17 bases lay in between. The CDR3 covers 14 residues. Germline loops: CDR1 SNHLY, CDR2 FYNNEI.

V and J are TRBV3-1 (or the pseudogene TRBV3-2) and TRBJ1-3; D ambiguous. V was trimmed by 4 bases and J by 0 bases, leaving 10 bases between them. The CDR3 length is 15 residues. The germline V gene encodes CDR1 LGHDT and CDR2 YNNKEL (reference sequence). This CDR3 is CASSPWTDSGNTIYF. The CDR3 DNA is TGTGCCAGCAGCCCCTGGACCGACTCTGGAAACACCATATATTTT.

V and J are TRBV18 and TRBJ1-1; D is undetermined. V gave up 8 bases and J gave up 1 base, with 17 bases separating them. The CDR3 covers 15 residues. CDR1 is KGHSH and CDR2 is LQKENI in the germline V gene. The CDR3 DNA sequence: TGTGCCAGCACTCACGGAGCTAACCCGAACACTGAAGCTTTCTTT. Translating gives CASTHGANPNTEAFF.

The V and J genes are TRBV30 and TRBJ2-2; 11 bases match TRBD2. Germline CDR1 reads GTSNPN; CDR2 reads SVGIG (reference sequence). J was trimmed by 4 bases and V by 4 bases; bases with no gene match: 8. This CDR3 has 16 residues. The CDR3 DNA reads TGTGCCTGGAAAATCGGGACTAGCGGTTCCACCGGGGAGCTGTTTTTT. This gives the protein CAWKIGTSGSTGELFF.

V usage is TRBV6-5 and J usage is TRBJ2-1; D call uncertain. Germline CDR1 and CDR2: MNHEY and SVGAGI. V lost 6 bases and J 5 bases, leaving 5 bases between the germline ends. The CDR3 runs to 11 residues. CDR3 nucleotides: TGTGCCAGCAGCCGCGACAATGAGCAGTTCTTC. Its protein product is CASSRDNEQFF.

The chain has TRBV9 and TRBJ2-3, with TRBD2 as a possible D gene (6 bases). The CDR3 length is 13 residues. Between the trimmed V and J ends, which lost 4 bases and 6 bases, there was a span of 12 bases. Germline assignment: CDR1 SGDLS and CDR2 YYNGEE. The CDR3 nucleotides read TGTGCCAGCAGCCGGGACTTGTTTGATACGCAGTATTTT. It encodes CASSRDLFDTQYF.

J is TRBJ2-1 and V is TRBV30; D is perhaps TRBD2 (5 bases). This CDR3 contains 14 residues. Germline lookup yields CDR1 GTSNPN and CDR2 SVGIG (reference sequence). Deletions cut 2 bases from V and 8 bases from J, with 16 bases between. CDR3: CAWSYSLAGDEQFF. The CDR3 coding sequence is TGTGCCTGGAGTTATTCCCTAGCAGGAGATGAGCAGTTCTTC.

This sequence joins TRBV9 and TRBJ2-7; 7 bases agree with TRBD1. Unmatched junction bases numbered 6, after V lost 0 bases and J lost 0 bases. Germline V gives CDR1 SGDLS, CDR2 YYNGEE. The CDR3 totals 16 residues. In DNA, the CDR3 is TGTGCCAGCAGCGTAGGGCTGGGGGACAGCTCCTACGAGCAGTACTTC. This sequence encodes CASSVGLGDSSYEQYF.

The V gene is TRBV6-5, the J gene TRBJ2-5; D ambiguous. The CDR3 contains 16 residues. Deletions cut 0 bases from V and 1 base from J, with 12 bases between. The germline gives CDR1 MNHEY, CDR2 SVGAGI. This CDR3 reads CASSYSLALTQETQYF. The CDR3 DNA sequence: TGTGCCAGCAGTTACTCGCTTGCCTTGACCCAAGAGACCCAGTACTTC.

J is TRBJ2-1 and V is TRBV7-3, with a weak D call TRBD1 (5 bases). Germline CDR1 is SGHTA and CDR2 is FQGTGA. The CDR3 consists of 13 residues. Trimming took 3 bases from V and 7 from J, leaving 10 bases between them. CDR3 loop: CASSFAGLNEQFF. CDR3 bases: TGTGCCAGCAGCTTCGCAGGGCTAAATGAGCAGTTCTTC. The entire variable domain, with the rest obtained from reference TRBV7-3 and TRBJ2-1, is as follows: GAGVSQTPSNKVTEKGKYVELRCDPISGHTALYWYRQSLGQGPEFLIYFQGTGAADDSGLPNDRFFAVRPEGSVSTLKIQRTERGDSAVYLCASSFAGLNEQFFGPGTRLTVL.

The genes are TRBV27 and TRBJ1-4; 8 bases are shared with TRBD1. V dropped 5 bases and J dropped 6; count of bases not matched to a gene: 14. CDR1 and CDR2 from the germline V gene are MNHEY and SMNVEV (reference sequence). The CDR3 loop spans 17 amino acids. The CDR3 nucleotides read TGTGCCAGCAGTCCAACAATCCGACAGGGGAGAGATGAAAAACTGTTTTTT. It encodes CASSPTIRQGRDEKLFF.

The CDR3 region has the DNA TGTGCCAGCAGGGGACAGGGGGGCAATCAGCCCCAGCATTTT. It encodes CASRGQGGNQPQHF. J is TRBJ1-5 and V is TRBV28; 11 bases fit TRBD1. The V and J ends lost 6 bases and 2 bases, in that order; junction bases with no gene match: 0. From germline, CDR1 is MDHEN and CDR2 SYDVKM. The CDR3 covers 14 residues.

The chain links TRBV24-1 to TRBJ2-2, with TRBD2 as a possible D gene (5 bases). Germline V gene data show CDR1 as KGHDR and CDR2 as SFDVKD. The CDR3 covers 15 residues. V dropped 9 bases and J dropped 2 bases, with 15 bases sitting between them. The CDR3 reads CATRGRRINTGELFF. The DNA for the CDR3 is TGTGCCACCCGCGGACGGAGGATCAACACCGGGGAGCTGTTTTTT.

The chain uses TRBV30 and TRBJ2-7; possibly TRBD2 for D (5 bases). Germline values: CDR1 GTSNPN, CDR2 SVGIG (reference sequence). CDR3 length: 15 residues. The V end was cut by 3 bases, the J end by 2 bases, with 17 bases between. The DNA for the CDR3 is TGTGCCTGGAGAGACCTACGAGGGAAACCCTACGAGCAGTACTTC. This codes for CAWRDLRGKPYEQYF. The full variable domain, completed using reference TRBV30 and TRBJ2-7, is SQTIHQWPATLVQPVGSPLSLECTVEGTSNPNLYWYRQAAGRGLQLLFYSVGIGQISSEVPQNLSASRPQDRQFILSSKKLLLSDSGFYLCAWRDLRGKPYEQYFGPGTRLTVT.

This clone was detected only once. This chain joins TRBV5-1 and TRBJ2-3, with D perhaps being TRBD1 or TRBD2 (6 bases each). The germline V gene has CDR1 SGHRS and CDR2 YFSETQ. The CDR3 length is 15 residues. Trimming pared 2 bases from V and 1 base from J, leaving 11 bases between. As DNA, the CDR3 is TGCGCCAGCAGCTTAGGGGGGCGTGGCACAGATACGCAGTATTTT. Its translation is CASSLGGRGTDTQYF. Combining the CDR3 with reference TRBV5-1 and TRBJ2-3 gives the whole variable domain KAGVTQTPRYLIKTRGQQVTLSCSPISGHRSVSWYQQTPGQGLQFLFEYFSETQRNKGNFPGRFSGRQFSNSRSEMNVSTLELGDSALYLCASSLGGRGTDTQYFGPGTRLTVL.

In its sample, this clone was seen once. The chain links TRBV14 to TRBJ2-7; D remains ambiguous. Germline CDR1 reads SGHDN; CDR2 reads FVKESK. Trimming stripped 2 bases from V and 0 bases from J, with 2 bases between. The CDR3 extends over 12 amino acids. CDR3 nucleotides: TGTGCCAGCAGCCAACTCTCCTACGAGCAGTACTTC. As protein: CASSQLSYEQYF.

This clone was picked up a small number of times. The rearrangement links TRBV27 to TRBJ1-6; a weak D match, TRBD1 (5 bases). The V end lost 4 bases, the J end lost 2 bases, and 9 bases lay between the germline ends. This CDR3 comprises 15 residues. Germline CDR1 reads MNHEY; CDR2 reads SMNVEV (reference sequence). As DNA, the CDR3 is TGTGCCAGCAGTTCCCCCAGGGCCTATAATTCACCCCTCCACTTT. It encodes CASSSPRAYNSPLHF.

This clone was counted once. The J gene is TRBJ1-1, the V gene TRBV12-3 or TRBV12-4; D may be TRBD1 (6 bases). The CDR3 is 13 amino acids. Trimming cost V 4 bases and J 5 bases, with 11 bases left between them. The CDR3 is CASSWTVNTEAFF. The CDR3 nucleotides read TGTGCCAGCAGTTGGACAGTAAATACTGAAGCTTTCTTT.

The chain links TRBV7-2 to TRBJ1-2, with D perhaps TRBD1 (6 bases). CDR3 length: 15 amino acids. Deletions cut 5 bases from V and 3 bases from J, with 16 bases between. Germline V gene data show CDR1 as SGHTA and CDR2 as FQGNSA. The CDR3 loop reads CASSHIGTSDYGYTF. The DNA for the CDR3 is TGTGCCAGCAGCCATATCGGGACATCAGACTATGGCTACACCTTC.

The chain uses TRBV6-5 and TRBJ2-1; D tentatively fits TRBD1 or TRBD2 (5 bases each). The V gene lost 7 bases and the J gene lost 6 bases, with 13 bases spanning the gap. CDR1 is MNHEY and CDR2 is SVGAGI in the germline V gene. This CDR3 spans 13 amino acids. DNA for the CDR3: TGTGCCAGCACGGTCCCTGGGGGCAATGAGCAGTTCTTC. This sequence encodes CASTVPGGNEQFF.

This clone came up once. This sequence joins TRBV3-1 (or the pseudogene TRBV3-2) and TRBJ2-7; unclear D gene. CDR1 LGHDT and CDR2 YNNKEL come from the germline V gene (reference sequence). This CDR3 contains 17 residues. Trimming removed 0 bases from V and 4 bases from J, with 19 bases in between. CDR3 sequence reads: CASSQDRSEPRWYEQYF. The CDR3 coding sequence is TGTGCCAGCAGCCAAGATCGATCCGAGCCCCGATGGTACGAGCAGTACTTC.

The chain recombines TRBV6-6 with TRBJ2-5; 8 bases map to TRBD1. This CDR3 spans 15 amino acids. Germline V gene lookup returns CDR1 MNHNY and CDR2 SVGAGI (reference sequence). Trimming took 8 bases from V and 4 from J; bases not matched to a gene: 12. CDR3 bases: TGTGCCAGCGCCGATTCAGGGGGCGCAGGAGAGACCCAGTACTTC. It codes for CASADSGGAGETQYF.

The sample holds a few counts of this clone. The CDR3 loop is CASSQDTGREAFF. CDR3 in DNA: TGTGCCAGCAGCCAAGATACGGGGCGTGAAGCTTTCTTT. This chain links TRBV4-2 with TRBJ1-1, with a tentative D call TRBD1 (5 bases). The CDR3 contains 13 residues. Trimming cost V 0 bases and J 7 bases, with 9 bases left between them. Germline CDR1 and CDR2: LGHNA and YNFKEQ.

The chain couples TRBV28 to TRBJ2-2; 7 bases match TRBD1. Germline V gives CDR1 MDHEN, CDR2 SYDVKM. V trimming: 2 bases; J trimming: 4 bases; junction bases outside the gene matches: 4. The CDR3 runs to 15 residues. In DNA, the CDR3 is TGTGCCAGCAGTTTAGACAGGGTGGGCACCGGGGAGCTGTTTTTT. Its translation is CASSLDRVGTGELFF.

The chain couples TRBV7-2 to TRBJ2-7, with 7 positions matching TRBD1. V lost 5 bases, J lost 0 bases, and 7 bases stayed unmatched. CDR3 length: 15 amino acids. From germline, CDR1 is SGHTA and CDR2 FQGNSA. The DNA of the CDR3 is TGTGCCAGCAGCCCCCGGACAGGATCCTCCTACGAGCAGTACTTC. Translating gives CASSPRTGSSYEQYF.

The chain has TRBV10-3 and TRBJ2-1; 10 nucleotides match TRBD2. From germline, CDR1 is ENHRY and CDR2 SYGVKD. J gave up 7 bases and V 4 bases, and 4 bases lay outside the gene matches. This CDR3 is 14 amino acids long. CDR3 DNA sequence: TGTGCCATCAGTGCTAGCGGGGGTGATAATGAGCAGTTCTTC. Translated: CAISASGGDNEQFF.